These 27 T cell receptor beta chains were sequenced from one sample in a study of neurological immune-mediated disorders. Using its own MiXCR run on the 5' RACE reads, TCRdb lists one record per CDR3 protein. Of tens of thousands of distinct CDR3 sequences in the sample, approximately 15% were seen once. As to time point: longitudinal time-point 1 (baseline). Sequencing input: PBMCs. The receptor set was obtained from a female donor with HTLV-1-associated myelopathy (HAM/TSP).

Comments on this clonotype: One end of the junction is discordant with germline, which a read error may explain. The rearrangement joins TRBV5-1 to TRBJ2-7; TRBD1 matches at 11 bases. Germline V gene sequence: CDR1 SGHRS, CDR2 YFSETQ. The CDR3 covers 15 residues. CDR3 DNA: TGCGCCAGTAGCCTCGGACAGGGGGCTTTCTACGAGGAGTACTTC. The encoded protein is CASSLGQGAFYEEYF.

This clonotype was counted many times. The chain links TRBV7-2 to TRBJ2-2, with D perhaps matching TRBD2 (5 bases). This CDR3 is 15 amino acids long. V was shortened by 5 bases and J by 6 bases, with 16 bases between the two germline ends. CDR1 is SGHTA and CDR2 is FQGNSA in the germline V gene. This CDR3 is CASSLNTRTAGELFF. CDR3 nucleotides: TGTGCCAGCAGCCTCAACACTAGGACCGCCGGGGAGCTGTTTTTT.

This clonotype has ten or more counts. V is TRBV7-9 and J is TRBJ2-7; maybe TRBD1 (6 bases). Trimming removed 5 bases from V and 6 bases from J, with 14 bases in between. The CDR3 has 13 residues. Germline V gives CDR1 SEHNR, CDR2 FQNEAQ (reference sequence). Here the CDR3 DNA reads TGTGCCAGCAGCCCGAACAGGGTTTCCGAGCAGTACTTC. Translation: CASSPNRVSEQYF.

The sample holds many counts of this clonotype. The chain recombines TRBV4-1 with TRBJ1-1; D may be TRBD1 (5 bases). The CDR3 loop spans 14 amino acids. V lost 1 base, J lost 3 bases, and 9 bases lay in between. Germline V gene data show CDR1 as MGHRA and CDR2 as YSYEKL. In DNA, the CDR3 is TGCGCCAGCAGCCAAGGTCAGGGATACACTGAAGCTTTCTTT. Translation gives CASSQGQGYTEAFF.

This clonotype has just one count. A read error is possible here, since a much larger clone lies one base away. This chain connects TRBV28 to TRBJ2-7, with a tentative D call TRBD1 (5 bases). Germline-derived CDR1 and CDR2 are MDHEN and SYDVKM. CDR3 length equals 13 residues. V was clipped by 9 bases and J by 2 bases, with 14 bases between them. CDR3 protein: CARRTRTPYEQYF. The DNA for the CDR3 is TGTGCCAGAAGGACCAGGACACCCTACGAGCAGTACTTC.

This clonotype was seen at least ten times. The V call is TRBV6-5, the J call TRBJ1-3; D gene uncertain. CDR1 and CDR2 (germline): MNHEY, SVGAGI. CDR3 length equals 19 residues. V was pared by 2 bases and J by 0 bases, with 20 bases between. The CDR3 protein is CASSYRQRSAKDSGNTIYF. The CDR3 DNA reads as TGTGCCAGCAGTTACCGGCAGCGAAGCGCTAAGGACTCTGGAAACACCATATATTTT.

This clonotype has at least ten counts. CDR3 DNA: TGCGCCAGCAGCCGATTTAACTCCGGGACAGCCAACACCGGGGAGCTGTTTTTT. Translated, it gives CASSRFNSGTANTGELFF. The rearrangement links TRBV5-1 to TRBJ2-2; TRBD1 matches 7 bases. Trimming removed 4 bases from V and 2 bases from J; junction bases left unmatched: 14. Germline V gene lookup returns CDR1 SGHRS and CDR2 YFSETQ. The CDR3 totals 18 residues.

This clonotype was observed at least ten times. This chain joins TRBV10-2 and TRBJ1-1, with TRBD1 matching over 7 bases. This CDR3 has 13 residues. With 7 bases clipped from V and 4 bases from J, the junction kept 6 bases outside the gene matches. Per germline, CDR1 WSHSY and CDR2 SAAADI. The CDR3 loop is CASTIDRVTEAFF. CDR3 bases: TGCGCCAGCACTATCGACAGGGTCACTGAAGCTTTCTTT.

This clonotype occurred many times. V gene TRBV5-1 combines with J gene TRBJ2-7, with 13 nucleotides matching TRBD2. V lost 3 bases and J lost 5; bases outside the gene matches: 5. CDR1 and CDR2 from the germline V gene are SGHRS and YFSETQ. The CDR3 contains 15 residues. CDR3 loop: CASSSQGLAGNEQYF. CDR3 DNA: TGCGCCAGCAGCTCCCAGGGACTAGCGGGGAACGAGCAGTACTTC. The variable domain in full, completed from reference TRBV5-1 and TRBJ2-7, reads KAGVTQTPRYLIKTRGQQVTLSCSPISGHRSVSWYQQTPGQGLQFLFEYFSETQRNKGNFPGRFSGRQFSNSRSEMNVSTLELGDSALYLCASSSQGLAGNEQYFGPGTRLTVT.

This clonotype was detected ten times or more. The CDR3 reads CASAHGAGLYEQYF. For the CDR3, the DNA is TGTGCCAGCGCGCACGGGGCAGGCCTCTACGAGCAGTACTTC. The rearrangement joins TRBV9 to TRBJ2-7, with D perhaps TRBD1 or TRBD2 (5 bases each). The V and J ends lost 7 bases and 3 bases respectively, with 17 bases between them. The germline gives CDR1 SGDLS, CDR2 YYNGEE. The CDR3 loop spans 14 amino acids.

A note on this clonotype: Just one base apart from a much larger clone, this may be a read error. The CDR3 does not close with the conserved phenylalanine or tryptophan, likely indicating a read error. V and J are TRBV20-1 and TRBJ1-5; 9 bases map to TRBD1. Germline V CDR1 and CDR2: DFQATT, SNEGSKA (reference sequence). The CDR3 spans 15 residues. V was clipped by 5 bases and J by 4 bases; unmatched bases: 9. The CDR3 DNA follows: TGCAGTGCTTCCGAGACAGGGGGACGGAATCAGCCCCAGCATTTG. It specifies CSASETGGRNQPQHL.

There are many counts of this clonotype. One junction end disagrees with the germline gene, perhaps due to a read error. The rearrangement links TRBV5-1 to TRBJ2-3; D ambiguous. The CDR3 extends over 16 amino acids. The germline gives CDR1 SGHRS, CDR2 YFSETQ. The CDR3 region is CVSSFNGLGSTDTQYF. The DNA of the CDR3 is TGCGTCAGCAGCTTTAACGGTCTGGGTAGCACAGATACGCAGTATTTT.

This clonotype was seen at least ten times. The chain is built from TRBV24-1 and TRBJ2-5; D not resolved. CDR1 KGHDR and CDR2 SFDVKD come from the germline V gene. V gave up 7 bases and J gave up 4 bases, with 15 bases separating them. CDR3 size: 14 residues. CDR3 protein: CATRRTDLGETQYF. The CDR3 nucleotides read TGTGCCACCAGGCGGACCGACCTTGGAGAGACCCAGTACTTC.

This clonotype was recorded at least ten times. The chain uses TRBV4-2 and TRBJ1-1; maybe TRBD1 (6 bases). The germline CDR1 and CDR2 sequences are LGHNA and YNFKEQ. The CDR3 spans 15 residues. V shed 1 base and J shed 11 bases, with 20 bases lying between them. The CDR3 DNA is TGTGCCAGCAGCCAAGGGGGGGGGGCGGAGGGGAGGGCTTTCTTT. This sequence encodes CASSQGGGAEGRAFF.

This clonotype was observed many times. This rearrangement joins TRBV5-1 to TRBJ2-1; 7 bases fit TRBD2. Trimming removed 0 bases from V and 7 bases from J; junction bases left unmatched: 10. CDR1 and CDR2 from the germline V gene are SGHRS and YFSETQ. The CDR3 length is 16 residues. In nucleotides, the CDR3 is TGCGCCAGCAGCTTGGTAAGCGGGGCCTGGGGAAATGAGCAGTTCTTC. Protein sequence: CASSLVSGAWGNEQFF.

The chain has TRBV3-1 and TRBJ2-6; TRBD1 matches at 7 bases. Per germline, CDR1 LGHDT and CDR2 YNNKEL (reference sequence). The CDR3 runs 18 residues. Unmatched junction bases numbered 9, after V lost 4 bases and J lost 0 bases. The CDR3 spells CASSPWDRDNSGANVLTF. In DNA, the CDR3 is TGTGCCAGCAGCCCTTGGGACAGAGATAACTCTGGGGCCAACGTCCTGACTTTC.

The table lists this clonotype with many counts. Here the CDR3 DNA reads TGCGCCAGCAGCCCAACGGGACACATGACAGATACGCAGTATTTT. Protein: CASSPTGHMTDTQYF. The rearrangement links TRBV5-1 to TRBJ2-3, with a tentative D call TRBD1 (6 bases). The CDR3 runs 15 residues. The germline V gene has CDR1 SGHRS and CDR2 YFSETQ. V was trimmed by 4 bases and J by 3 bases, leaving 15 bases between them.

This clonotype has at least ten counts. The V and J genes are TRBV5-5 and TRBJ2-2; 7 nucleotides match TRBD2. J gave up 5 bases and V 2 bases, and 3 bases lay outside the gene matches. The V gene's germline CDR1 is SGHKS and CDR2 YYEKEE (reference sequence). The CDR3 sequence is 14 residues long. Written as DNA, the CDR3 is TGTGCCAGCAGCTTTATCGGGGGGACCGGGGAGCTGTTTTTT. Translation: CASSFIGGTGELFF. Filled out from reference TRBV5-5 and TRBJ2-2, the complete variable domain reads DAGVTQSPTHLIKTRGQQVTLRCSPISGHKSVSWYQQVLGQGPQFIFQYYEKEERGRGNFPDRFSARQFPNYSSELNVNALLLGDSALYLCASSFIGGTGELFFGEGSRLTVL.

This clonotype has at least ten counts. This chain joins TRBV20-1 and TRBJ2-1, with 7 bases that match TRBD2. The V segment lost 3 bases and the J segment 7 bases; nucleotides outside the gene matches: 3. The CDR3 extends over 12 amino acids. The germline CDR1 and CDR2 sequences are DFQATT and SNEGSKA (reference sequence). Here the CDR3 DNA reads TGCAGTGCTAGTTGGCGGGGGAATGAGCAGTTCTTC. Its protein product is CSASWRGNEQFF.

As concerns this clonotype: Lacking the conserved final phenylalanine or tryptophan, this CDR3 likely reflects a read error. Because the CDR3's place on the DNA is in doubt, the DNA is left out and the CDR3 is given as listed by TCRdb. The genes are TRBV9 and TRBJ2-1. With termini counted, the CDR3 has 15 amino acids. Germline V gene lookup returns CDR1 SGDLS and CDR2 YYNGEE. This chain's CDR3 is CASSVDPRIENEQIL.

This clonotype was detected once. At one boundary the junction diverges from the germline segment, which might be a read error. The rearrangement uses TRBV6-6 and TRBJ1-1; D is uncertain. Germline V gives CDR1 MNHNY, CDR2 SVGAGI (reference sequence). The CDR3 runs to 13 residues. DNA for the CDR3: TGTGCCGGCAGTTACTCTACCGGACCTGAAGCTTTCTTT. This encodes CAGSYSTGPEAFF.

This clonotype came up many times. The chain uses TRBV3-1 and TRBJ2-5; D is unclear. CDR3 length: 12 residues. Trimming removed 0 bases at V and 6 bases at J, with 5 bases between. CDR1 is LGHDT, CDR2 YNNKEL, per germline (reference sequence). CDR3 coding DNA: TGTGCCAGCAGCCAAGAAGGAAAGACCCAGTACTTC. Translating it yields CASSQEGKTQYF.

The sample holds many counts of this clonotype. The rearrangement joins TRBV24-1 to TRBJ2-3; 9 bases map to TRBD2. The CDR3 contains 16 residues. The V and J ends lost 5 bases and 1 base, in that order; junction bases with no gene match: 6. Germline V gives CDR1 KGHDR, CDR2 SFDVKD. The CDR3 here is CATSVLSSGGTDTQYF. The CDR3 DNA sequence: TGTGCCACCAGTGTCCTCTCTAGCGGGGGCACAGATACGCAGTATTTT.

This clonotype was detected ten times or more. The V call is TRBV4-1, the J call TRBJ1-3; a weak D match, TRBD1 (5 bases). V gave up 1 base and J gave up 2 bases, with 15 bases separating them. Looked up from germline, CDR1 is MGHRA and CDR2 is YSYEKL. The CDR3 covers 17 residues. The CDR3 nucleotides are TGCGCCAGCAGCCAAGGCCTACGACAGATGACTGGAAACACCATATATTTT. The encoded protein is CASSQGLRQMTGNTIYF.

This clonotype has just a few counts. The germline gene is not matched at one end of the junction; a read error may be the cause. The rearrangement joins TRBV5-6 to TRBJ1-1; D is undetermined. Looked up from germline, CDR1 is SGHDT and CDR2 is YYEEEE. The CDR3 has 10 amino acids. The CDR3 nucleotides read TGTGCCAGCGGCTTAACTGAAGCTTTCTTT. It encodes CASGLTEAFF.

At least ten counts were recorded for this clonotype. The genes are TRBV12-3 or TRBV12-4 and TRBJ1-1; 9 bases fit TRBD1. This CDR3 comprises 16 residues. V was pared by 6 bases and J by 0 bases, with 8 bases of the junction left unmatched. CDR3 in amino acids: CASSWTGVPMNTEAFF. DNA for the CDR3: TGTGCCAGCAGCTGGACAGGGGTCCCCATGAACACTGAAGCTTTCTTT.

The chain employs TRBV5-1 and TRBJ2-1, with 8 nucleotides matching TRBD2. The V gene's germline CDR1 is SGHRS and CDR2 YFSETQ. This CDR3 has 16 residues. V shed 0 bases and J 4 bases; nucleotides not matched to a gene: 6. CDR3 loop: CASSLVGTGGYNEQFF. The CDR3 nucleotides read TGCGCCAGCAGCTTGGTCGGAACGGGGGGGTACAATGAGCAGTTCTTC.